These T cell receptor beta chains were read from a single sample in a study of cytomegalovirus exposure and HLA in healthy donors. Assay: immunoSEQ multiplex PCR; the TCRdb copy retains only in-frame clones and omits some. This repertoire shows under 130,000 clones, under 80% found once; its top ten account for 9% to 12%. Source material: PBMCs. Every receptor here comes from a young woman in good health and CMV-seropositive. The CDR3 runs from the conserved cysteine through the conserved F or W. A D gene is named only where the DNA matches it firmly. The size field is filled for only some rows; it gives once, few, many or a size class.

- | TRBJ2-5 | TRBV5-1 | - | TGCGCCAGCAGCTTGGATCGCGGGCGCCAAGAGACCCAGTACTTC | CASSLDRGRQETQYF
- | TRBJ2-7 | TRBV7-8 | - | TGTGCCAGCAGCCCGGGTGGAAAGTCCTACGAGCAGTACTTC | CASSPGGKSYEQYF
- | TRBJ2-7 | TRBV6-6 | - | TGTGCCAGCAGCGAGGACACAATGAGACAGTACGAGCAGTACTTC | CASSEDTMRQYEQYF
TRBD1 | TRBJ2-2 | TRBV2 | - | TGTGCCAGCTCCGGGACAGGGGGCTTTGTGGAGCTGTTTTTT | CASSGTGGFVELFF
TRBD2 | TRBJ2-7 | TRBV6-1 | - | TGTGCCAGCAGTGAAGTTACGGCGGGAGGGCCCTACGAGCAGTACTTC | CASSEVTAGGPYEQYF
TRBD1 | TRBJ2-5 | TRBV18 | - | TGTGCCAGCTCACTAAGACAGGGCAGCGAGACCCAGTACTTC | CASSLRQGSETQYF
TRBD1 | TRBJ2-1 | TRBV15 | - | TGTGCCACCAGCAGAGAGGGGACAGAATACAATGAGCAGTTCTTC | CATSREGTEYNEQFF
TRBD2 | TRBJ2-1 | TRBV4-3 | few | TGCGCCAGCAGCCAAGTATCTAGCGGTTACAATGAGCAGTTCTTC | CASSQVSSGYNEQFF
- | TRBJ2-5 | TRBV7-9 | - | TGTGCCAGCAGCTTCGGGGAGACCCAGTACTTC | CASSFGETQYF
TRBD2 | TRBJ2-2 | TRBV4-3 | - | TGCGCCAGCAGCCAAGATCTATTCGGCGGGAGCGCTACCGGGGAGCTGTTTTTT | CASSQDLFGGSATGELFF
TRBD1 | TRBJ1-1 | TRBV7-3 | - | TGTGCCAGCAGCCCAAAGGGACAGGGAAGCACTGAAGCTTTCTTT | CASSPKGQGSTEAFF
TRBD2 | TRBJ2-1 | TRBV4-2 | - | TGTGCCAGCAGCCCAGCGGTCCTAGCGGGAGGTAGCTCCTACAATGAGCAGTTCTTC | CASSPAVLAGGSSYNEQFF
- | TRBJ2-7 | TRBV6-5 | - | TGTGCCAGCAGTTACTCGACCTCTAGTGCCGAGCAGTACTTC | CASSYSTSSAEQYF
TRBD1 | TRBJ2-5 | TRBV29-1 | once | TGCAGCGTGCCGGGACAGGTGTACCAAGAGACCCAGTACTTC | CSVPGQVYQETQYF
TRBD2 | TRBJ2-1 | TRBV5-4 | - | TGTGCCAGCAGCCCAATAGCGGGGGGTCACAATGAGCAGTTCTTC | CASSPIAGGHNEQFF
- | TRBJ2-7 | TRBV25-1 | - | TGTGCCAGCAGCCCTCCAGGGGTGTACGAGCAGTACTTC | CASSPPGVYEQYF
- | TRBJ2-7 | TRBV7-2 | - | TGTGCCAGCAGCTTAGTACCAGGGTGGCACGAGCAGTACTTC | CASSLVPGWHEQYF
- | TRBJ1-6 | TRBV7-2 | once | TGTGCCAGCAGCCCCGGCCGGCAGGGGTATAATTCACCCCTCCACTTT | CASSPGRQGYNSPLHF
TRBD2 | TRBJ2-5 | TRBV5-1 | - | TGCGCCAGCAGTTTTAGCGGGGGGGCCTTTGAGACCCAGTACTTC | CASSFSGGAFETQYF
- | TRBJ2-5 | TRBV21-1 | - | TGTGCCAGCTGCGGTACCCAAACACTGCGAGAGACCCAGTACTTC | CASCGTQTLRETQYF
- | TRBJ2-7 | TRBV27 | - | TGTGCCAGCAGTTTAATCGGCGGTCTAAGCGAGCAGTACTTC | CASSLIGGLSEQYF
- | TRBJ2-7 | TRBV11-1 | - | TGTGCCAGCAGCTTAGACCAGGTCAACGAGCAGTACTTC | CASSLDQVNEQYF
TRBD2 | TRBJ2-7 | TRBV4-3 | - | TGCGCCAGCAGCCAAGGGACTAGCCGATACTACGAGCAGTACTTC | CASSQGTSRYYEQYF
- | TRBJ1-1 | TRBV14 | - | TGTGCCAGCAGCACCGTGAGGTTCGGGAGGATGAACACTGAAGCTTTCTTT | CASSTVRFGRMNTEAFF
- | TRBJ2-5 | TRBV19 | - | TGTGCCAGTTCCCCGGGAGTTAAAGAGACCCAGTACTTC | CASSPGVKETQYF
- | TRBJ2-4 | TRBV5-1 | - | TGCGCCAGCAGCTTGGAGCTGGGCACCCGTTCATTAGCCAAAAACATTCAGTACTTC | CASSLELGTRSLAKNIQYF
TRBD1 | TRBJ1-2 | TRBV6-6 | - | TGTGCCAGCAGTACGGCCGGGACAGGGATTAATGGCTACACCTTC | CASSTAGTGINGYTF
- | TRBJ2-1 | TRBV6-5 | - | TGTGCCAGCAACCGCGGGGCTAGCCGGAGTAATGAGCAGTTCTTC | CASNRGASRSNEQFF
TRBD2 | TRBJ2-3 | TRBV28 | - | TGTGCCAGCAGTTTATGGGGACTAGCCGGTAGCACAGATACGCAGTATTTT | CASSLWGLAGSTDTQYF